The rows below give T cell receptor beta chains drawn from one sample of a study of radiation and T cells in renal cell carcinoma. TCRdb's table, derived via immunoSEQ multiplex PCR, lists solely in-frame clones and lacks some. The table shows about 130,000 clones, with around 81% occurring only once. The sample consisted of blood, taken from a patient whose treatment included radiotherapy and nephrectomy. All receptors derive from a man between 45 and 60 years old with renal cell carcinoma. The CDR3 runs from the conserved cysteine through the conserved F or W. Each record gives: clone size, J gene, V gene, D gene, CDR3 DNA, CDR3 protein. A D gene is named only where the DNA matches it firmly. Only some rows state a clone size, as once, few, many or a class for expanded clones.

-	TRBJ2-7	TRBV5-1	-	TGCGCCAGCAGCTTGACAGGGATAACCTACGAGCAGTACTTC	CASSLTGITYEQYF
few	TRBJ2-5	TRBV9	-	TGTGCCAGCAGCGTAGGGGGCGCACGGGAGACCCAGTACTTC	CASSVGGARETQYF
-	TRBJ1-2	TRBV7-2	TRBD1	TGTGCCAGCAGCTACCGCACAGGGGACGGTGGCTACACCTTC	CASSYRTGDGGYTF
once	TRBJ2-7	TRBV5-1	-	TGCGCCAGCAGCTTGGATCGAAGAGCCTACGAGCAGTACTTC	CASSLDRRAYEQYF
-	TRBJ2-7	TRBV6-1	TRBD1	TGTGCCAGCAGCTACAGGGGGCTCTCGGATGGCGAGCAGTACTTC	CASSYRGLSDGEQYF
-	TRBJ1-5	TRBV29-1	TRBD1	TGCAGCGTCCGGACAGGGGATAGCAATCAGCCCCAGCATTTT	CSVRTGDSNQPQHF
few	TRBJ1-5	TRBV6-5	-	TGTGCCAGCAGCGAGGGTTTGGGGCCCCAGCATTTT	CASSEGLGPQHF
-	TRBJ2-7	TRBV6-1	-	TGTGCCAGCAGCGAATCCCGCTACGAGCAGTACTTC	CASSESRYEQYF
-	TRBJ2-2	TRBV5-1	TRBD1	TGCGCCAGCAGCTGTATGGGACAGGGGTGCACCGGGGAGCTGTTTTTT	CASSCMGQGCTGELFF
-	TRBJ1-2	TRBV10-1	-	TGCGCCAGCAGTGGCCGGGCGCGAGGCTACACCTTC	CASSGRARGYTF
-	TRBJ1-5	TRBV7-9	-	TGTGCCAGCAGTCTAGGCAATCAGCCCCAGCATTTT	CASSLGNQPQHF
-	TRBJ2-1	TRBV9	TRBD1	TGTGCCAGCAGCGTTGGGACAGGAACTGGAGCACAGTTCTTC	CASSVGTGTGAQFF
-	TRBJ2-7	TRBV7-2	-	TGTGCCAGCAGCTTAGACTACTCCTACGAGCAGTACTTC	CASSLDYSYEQYF
-	TRBJ2-3	TRBV4-2	-	TGTGCCAGCAGCCAAGATGAACTAATTTCCCCCTTCAGCACAGATACGCAGTATTTT	CASSQDELISPFSTDTQYF
once	TRBJ1-3	TRBV7-2	-	TGTGCCAGCAGCTTAGCTGGAAACACCATATATTTT	CASSLAGNTIYF
-	TRBJ2-7	TRBV28	-	TGTGCCAGCAGTGGCCCGGTTAGGGAGCAGTACTTC	CASSGPVREQYF
once	TRBJ2-1	TRBV5-1	-	TGCGCCAGCAGCTTGCCCCGAGGAAATGAGCAGTTCTTC	CASSLPRGNEQFF
-	TRBJ1-1	TRBV28	-	TGTGCCAGCGAAAAGTCACTTGAAGCTTTCTTT	CASEKSLEAFF
once	TRBJ1-3	TRBV9	TRBD1	TGTGCCAGCACCGATCCCGGGACAGGAGGAAACACCATATATTTT	CASTDPGTGGNTIYF
-	TRBJ2-3	TRBV5-4	TRBD2	TGTGCCAGCAGCTTGAAGACTAGCGGGGGGTTAGATACGCAGTATTTT	CASSLKTSGGLDTQYF
-	TRBJ2-7	TRBV6-1	-	TGTGCCAGCAGTGAAGGGGACTCCCCCTCCGTTTGGGAGCAGTACTTC	CASSEGDSPSVWEQYF
once	TRBJ1-2	TRBV6-1	-	TGTGCCAGCGCCACAGGGCAAAGCTATGGCTACACCTTC	CASATGQSYGYTF
-	TRBJ1-2	TRBV28	-	TGTGCCAGCAGGCAAACAGCGGGCTATGGCTACACCTTC	CASRQTAGYGYTF